The present T cell receptor (beta chain) was sequenced within a study of Graves' ophthalmopathy and Graves' hyperthyroidism. RNA served as the template for amplifying TCR beta CDR3 regions. First-round RT-PCR with HTBI primers preceded a second-round multiplex PCR. TCRdb independently ran MiXCR on the multiplex PCR reads; one entry per CDR3 protein. The data show a few hundred thousand distinct CDR3 sequences, 15% seen once. This clonotype has at least ten counts. V was pared by 4 bases and J by 6 bases, with 5 bases of the junction left unmatched. Looked up from germline, CDR1 is LNHDA and CDR2 is SQIVND (reference sequence). This CDR3 spans 14 amino acids.

The sample comprised peripheral blood. The TCR comes from a woman younger than 30 with stable Graves' hyperthyroidism. The chain couples TRBV19 to TRBJ2-2; 7 bases are shared with TRBD1. CDR3 sequence reads: CASSRLGTAGELFF. The CDR3 nucleotides are TGTGCCAGTAGTAGACTCGGGACAGCCGGGGAGCTGTTTTTT.